What follows are 23 T cell receptor beta chains derived from one specimen sequenced in a study of PD-1 blockade in classical Hodgkin lymphoma. All patients experienced relapse after autologous stem cell transplantation, and brentuximab vedotin exposure was variable. Generated by immunoSEQ multiplex PCR, the TCRdb table keeps only in-frame clones and is missing some. The sample comprises tens of thousands of clones, 89% of which are singletons, and approximately 11% rests with the top ten. The sequencing here drew on peripheral blood mononuclear cells (PBMCs), taken before the second cycle of nivolumab. All receptors come from a human donor with classical Hodgkin lymphoma.

The chain has TRBV5-6 and TRBJ2-7; maybe TRBD1 (6 bases). The germline V gene encodes CDR1 SGHDT and CDR2 YYEEEE. Trimming pared 4 bases from V and 3 bases from J, leaving 11 bases between. This CDR3 region has 13 residues. The CDR3 coding sequence is TGTGCCAGCAGCCCCCTGGACAGCTACGAGCAGTACTTC. It encodes CASSPLDSYEQYF. The entire variable domain, with the rest obtained from reference TRBV5-6 and TRBJ2-7, is as follows: DAGVTQSPTHLIKTRGQQVTLRCSPKSGHDTVSWYQQALGQGPQFIFQYYEEEERQRGNFPDRFSGHQFPNYSSELNVNALLLGDSALYLCASSPLDSYEQYFGPGTRLTVT.

The rearrangement joins TRBV27 to TRBJ2-7, with a weak D call TRBD1 (6 bases). Germline V gene lookup returns CDR1 MNHEY and CDR2 SMNVEV (reference sequence). The germline V and J ends were trimmed by 6 bases and 0 bases, with 12 bases remaining between them. The CDR3 has 14 amino acids. The CDR3 protein is CASRRGQRSYEQYF. The CDR3 nucleotides read TGTGCCAGCAGAAGAGGACAGCGCTCCTACGAGCAGTACTTC.

The genes are TRBV27 and TRBJ2-2, with D hard to call. In germline, CDR1 is MNHEY, CDR2 SMNVEV (reference sequence). This CDR3 is 12 amino acids long. With 7 bases removed from V and 8 bases from J, the gap between germline ends came to 11 bases. The CDR3, as DNA: TGTGCCAGCACCCAACTCCCTGGGGAGCTGTTTTTT. This gives the protein CASTQLPGELFF.

This chain connects TRBV30 to TRBJ1-6; D unclear. This CDR3 comprises 11 residues. Germline V gene lookup returns CDR1 GTSNPN and CDR2 SVGIG (reference sequence). V was clipped by 4 bases and J by 9 bases, with 7 bases between them. The DNA for the CDR3 is TGTGCCTGGACTGCAAGTTCACCCCTCCACTTT. Protein product: CAWTASSPLHF. Full variable domain (remainder filled in from reference TRBV30 and TRBJ1-6): SQTIHQWPATLVQPVGSPLSLECTVEGTSNPNLYWYRQAAGRGLQLLFYSVGIGQISSEVPQNLSASRPQDRQFILSSKKLLLSDSGFYLCAWTASSPLHFGNGTRLTVT.

This rearrangement joins TRBV5-1 to TRBJ2-2; possible D gene TRBD2, 5 bases. V lost 2 bases and J lost 0, with 5 bases in between. Germline CDR1 reads SGHRS; CDR2 reads YFSETQ. The CDR3 consists of 14 residues. CDR3 nucleotides: TGCGCCAGCAGCTTAGCGGCGAACACCGGGGAGCTGTTTTTT. Its translation is CASSLAANTGELFF. The whole variable domain, filled in from reference TRBV5-1 and TRBJ2-2, reads KAGVTQTPRYLIKTRGQQVTLSCSPISGHRSVSWYQQTPGQGLQFLFEYFSETQRNKGNFPGRFSGRQFSNSRSEMNVSTLELGDSALYLCASSLAANTGELFFGEGSRLTVL.

The rearrangement links TRBV30 to TRBJ2-4; D is unclear. The CDR3 spans 9 residues. V was clipped by 6 bases and J by 14 bases, with 11 bases between them. Germline V gene lookup returns CDR1 GTSNPN and CDR2 SVGIG (reference sequence). CDR3 bases: TGTGCCTGTTATCTAGTTAAGTACTTC. Amino acids: CACYLVKYF.

The chain employs TRBV4-1 and TRBJ2-5; perhaps D is TRBD1 or TRBD2 (6 bases each). V lost 0 bases to trimming and J lost 5 bases, with 16 bases between them. CDR1 and CDR2 (germline): MGHRA, YSYEKL. This CDR3 comprises 16 residues. For the CDR3, the DNA is TGCGCCAGCAGCCAAGAGGCTAGGGGGGCGGGCGAGACCCAGTACTTC. It translates to CASSQEARGAGETQYF.

In DNA form, the CDR3 reads TGTGCCAGCAGTTACCTCTATGGTCATGCGAACACTGAAGCTTTCTTT. The encoded protein is CASSYLYGHANTEAFF. J is TRBJ1-1 and V is TRBV6-5; D is unresolved. Trimming removed 2 bases from V and 1 base from J, with 14 bases in between. Looked up from germline, CDR1 is MNHEY and CDR2 is SVGAGI. This CDR3 has 16 residues.

The chain couples TRBV6-1 to TRBJ2-7; 13 bases map to TRBD2. Germline lookup yields CDR1 MNHNS and CDR2 SASEGT. This CDR3 contains 15 residues. V lost 8 bases, J lost 3 bases, and 7 bases stayed unmatched. The CDR3: CASCGLAGANYEQYF. The CDR3 bases are TGTGCCAGCTGCGGACTAGCGGGGGCCAACTACGAGCAGTACTTC.

This chain connects TRBV11-2 to TRBJ2-1, with 14 bases matching TRBD2. Germline CDR1 is SGHAT and CDR2 is FQNNGV. The CDR3 has 14 residues. V gave up 5 bases and J gave up 9 bases; unmatched junction bases: 3. The CDR3 DNA reads as TGTGCCAGCAGCCCGGGACTAGCGGGAGTTGAGCAGTTCTTC. This gives the protein CASSPGLAGVEQFF.

As regards this clone: Different DNA sequences within this sample yield the same CDR3. V is TRBV18 and J is TRBJ1-1; no clear D. This CDR3 contains 14 residues. Germline V gives CDR1 KGHSH, CDR2 LQKENI. Trimming shortened V by 2 bases and J by 2 bases, and 9 bases separated the two germline ends. In DNA form, the CDR3 reads TGTGCCAGCTCACCAAATGGACTCAACACTGAAGCTTTCTTT. This codes for CASSPNGLNTEAFF.

The count of this clone is one. V gene TRBV6-6 combines with J gene TRBJ2-1; 10 bases align to TRBD2. V lost 2 bases to trimming and J lost 8 bases; unmatched junction nucleotides: 6. The CDR3 loop spans 15 amino acids. The germline gives CDR1 MNHNY, CDR2 SVGAGI (reference sequence). The CDR3: CASSYPLAGEDEQFF. CDR3 DNA: TGTGCCAGCAGTTACCCCCTAGCGGGGGAGGATGAGCAGTTCTTC.

The gene calls are TRBV9 and TRBJ2-7, with 9 bases that match TRBD1. The V gene's germline CDR1 is SGDLS and CDR2 YYNGEE. V lost 2 bases to trimming and J lost 5 bases; unmatched junction nucleotides: 8. This CDR3 has 15 residues. For the CDR3, the DNA is TGTGCCAGCAGCGTCGCCGGGACAGGGATACACGAGCAGTACTTC. It encodes CASSVAGTGIHEQYF.

In the case of this clone: One end of the junction fails to match germline, which may point to a read error. Other DNA sequences in this sample translate to the same CDR3. The CDR3 DNA reads as TGTGCTAGCAGCTTAGGTCCTGGAAACACCATATATTTT. Residues: CASSLGPGNTIYF. J is TRBJ1-3 and V is TRBV7-7; no definite D call. The CDR3 runs 13 residues. Germline V lookup: CDR1 SSHAT, CDR2 FNYEAQ (reference sequence).

This rearrangement joins TRBV9 to TRBJ2-1, with 11 positions matching TRBD1. This CDR3 is 14 amino acids long. V trimming: 3 bases; J trimming: 6 bases; junction bases outside the gene matches: 2. The V gene's germline CDR1 is SGDLS and CDR2 YYNGEE. The CDR3 spells CASSDGTGGNEQFF. DNA of the CDR3: TGTGCCAGCAGCGATGGGACAGGGGGCAATGAGCAGTTCTTC.

J is TRBJ2-3 and V is TRBV5-1; the D is unclear. V shed 2 bases and J shed 4 bases, with 5 bases lying between them. The CDR3 runs 12 residues. Germline CDR1 and CDR2: SGHRS and YFSETQ. This CDR3 is CASSFRSDTQYF. The CDR3 region has the DNA TGCGCCAGCAGCTTCCGGTCAGATACGCAGTATTTT.

The V gene is TRBV10-3, the J gene TRBJ1-2, with a weak D call TRBD1 (5 bases). Trimming removed 2 bases from V and 6 bases from J, with 13 bases in between. The V gene's germline CDR1 is ENHRY and CDR2 SYGVKD. This CDR3 region has 14 residues. In DNA, the CDR3 is TGTGCCATCAGTGAGGATCCAGGGTCGGATGGCTACACCTTC. The encoded protein is CAISEDPGSDGYTF.

The rearrangement joins TRBV5-6 to TRBJ2-7; 7 nucleotides align to TRBD1. This CDR3 has 15 residues. Germline loops: CDR1 SGHDT, CDR2 YYEEEE. V gave up 0 bases and J gave up 5 bases; unmatched junction bases: 8. As DNA, the CDR3 is TGTGCCAGCAGCTTGGCCGGAAGGGGGCAGGACGAGCAGTACTTC. As protein: CASSLAGRGQDEQYF.

The chain employs TRBV27 and TRBJ2-3, with 10 bases identical to TRBD2. Trimming at V came to 6 bases and at J to 0 bases, leaving 6 bases not matched to a gene. This CDR3 region has 16 residues. Germline V gene sequence: CDR1 MNHEY, CDR2 SMNVEV (reference sequence). The CDR3 nucleotides are TGTGCCAGCAGCTACATAGCGGGAGGAAGCACAGATACGCAGTATTTT. Translated: CASSYIAGGSTDTQYF.

The V gene is TRBV29-1, the J gene TRBJ2-7, with 9 bases that match TRBD2. From germline, CDR1 is SQVTM and CDR2 ANQGSEA. The CDR3 runs to 13 residues. V gave up 5 bases and J gave up 3 bases; unmatched junction bases: 5. Here the CDR3 reads CSVSSGGLYEQYF. The DNA for the CDR3 is TGCAGCGTTAGTAGCGGGGGCCTCTACGAGCAGTACTTC.

The rearrangement uses TRBV6-1 and TRBJ1-5, with no clear D. The CDR3 spans 17 residues. The germline V gene encodes CDR1 MNHNS and CDR2 SASEGT. Trimming stripped 1 base from V and 6 bases from J, with 19 bases between. CDR3 protein: CASSEVGFGKGVQPQHF. The CDR3 DNA sequence: TGTGCCAGCAGTGAAGTAGGATTCGGGAAGGGCGTTCAGCCCCAGCATTTT.

V and J are TRBV19 and TRBJ2-7; D unclear. CDR3 length equals 12 residues. Germline CDR1 reads LNHDA; CDR2 reads SQIVND (reference sequence). The ends were cut back, 1 base at V and 6 bases at J, with 7 bases in the middle. The CDR3 here is CASSIGPGEQYF. The CDR3 DNA is TGTGCCAGTAGTATAGGGCCGGGCGAGCAGTACTTC. Together with reference TRBV19 and TRBJ2-7, the CDR3 gives the full variable domain: DGGITQSPKYLFRKEGQNVTLSCEQNLNHDAMYWYRQDPGQGLRLIYYSQIVNDFQKGDIAEGYSVSREKKESFPLTVTSAQKNPTAFYLCASSIGPGEQYFGPGTRLTVT.

This clone is a singleton in its sample. The chain joins TRBV20-1 to TRBJ2-1; D is unresolved. The CDR3 sequence is 11 residues long. CDR1 and CDR2 (germline): DFQATT, SNEGSKA (reference sequence). The V end lost 5 bases, the J end lost 10 bases, and 12 bases lay between the germline ends. CDR3 in amino acids: CSAPDVTEQFF. CDR3 sequence (DNA): TGCAGTGCTCCCGACGTAACGGAGCAGTTCTTC.